The 9 T cell receptor beta chains below all came from one sample that was sequenced in a study of shared clonotypes between healthy human individuals. CD45RO-negative, CCR7-selected cells formed the naive CD8 fraction, which excluded terminally differentiated effector memory CD45RA+ cells. Only in-frame clones appear in the TCRdb table, and some are missing; sequencing was by immunoSEQ multiplex PCR. Altogether hundreds of thousands of clones are present, 85% to 95% being singletons, with the ten largest covering 24%. The sequenced sample consisted of naive CD8+ T cells sorted from blood. The source of these receptors is a man aged 25-45 years in good health.

V usage is TRBV18 and J usage is TRBJ1-2; D remains ambiguous. This CDR3 is 16 amino acids long. CDR1 is KGHSH, CDR2 LQKENI, per germline. Trimming shortened V by 4 bases and J by 0 bases, and 15 bases separated the two germline ends. CDR3 amino acids: CASSLTSAGANYGYTF. The CDR3 coding sequence is TGTGCCAGCTCACTAACCTCGGCTGGAGCTAACTATGGCTACACCTTC.

CDR3 in amino acids: CASSLDSLAGTGELFF. CDR3 in DNA: TGTGCCAGCAGCTTAGATAGCCTAGCGGGGACCGGGGAGCTGTTTTTT. The V gene is TRBV11-2, the J gene TRBJ2-2; 9 bases line up with TRBD2. The CDR3 covers 16 residues. Germline V gene lookup returns CDR1 SGHAT and CDR2 FQNNGV. Germline trimming cut 0 bases from V and 5 bases from J; bases unmatched to any gene: 4.

The rearrangement links TRBV6-1 to TRBJ2-1; no definite D call. The V gene's germline CDR1 is MNHNS and CDR2 SASEGT. The CDR3 spans 12 residues. Trimming left V 4 bases short and J 6 bases short, with 7 bases between. In nucleotides, the CDR3 is TGTGCCAGCAGTGGTGTTCTCAATGAGCAGTTCTTC. Translating it yields CASSGVLNEQFF.

V gene TRBV11-2 combines with J gene TRBJ2-7; 7 bases fit TRBD1. Germline CDR1 and CDR2: SGHAT and FQNNGV. V lost 3 bases and J lost 2; bases outside the gene matches: 7. The CDR3 spans 15 residues. The CDR3 DNA is TGTGCCAGCAGCTTCACAGGGGTTCCAACCTACGAGCAGTACTTC. Translated: CASSFTGVPTYEQYF.

The DNA for the CDR3 is TGTGCCAGCAGCTTAGGGGGGATGGGACTAGCTCCCTACAATGAGCAGTTCTTC. It codes for CASSLGGMGLAPYNEQFF. The chain carries TRBV7-8 and TRBJ2-1; 9 bases fit TRBD2. This CDR3 region has 18 residues. After removal of 1 base from V and 2 bases from J, the junction contained 9 bases not matched to a gene. The germline V gene encodes CDR1 SGHVS and CDR2 FQNEAQ.

This chain uses TRBV7-2 with TRBJ2-7; the D is unclear. CDR1 and CDR2 (germline): SGHTA, FQGNSA. The CDR3 consists of 14 residues. V was trimmed by 6 bases and J by 4 bases, leaving 16 bases between them. CDR3 DNA: TGTGCCAGCAGTCCTTACGTGGCCGCTTACGAGCAGTACTTC. Protein: CASSPYVAAYEQYF.

This chain joins TRBV11-1 and TRBJ2-7; perhaps TRBD1 as D (5 bases). V was pared by 6 bases and J by 6 bases, with 12 bases between. The CDR3 spans 12 residues. Looked up from germline, CDR1 is SGHAT and CDR2 is FQDESV (reference sequence). The CDR3 nucleotides are TGTGCCAGCAGTTTTCCAGGGCCCGAGCAGTACTTC. This encodes CASSFPGPEQYF.

This clone was recorded only once. The gene calls are TRBV4-1 and TRBJ2-7; no clear D gene. CDR1 is MGHRA and CDR2 is YSYEKL in the germline V gene. This CDR3 is built from 15 residues. Trimming stripped 4 bases from V and 3 bases from J, with 16 bases between. This chain's CDR3 is CASSLDTQPYYEQYF. The DNA of the CDR3 is TGCGCCAGCAGCCTCGATACCCAGCCATACTACGAGCAGTACTTC.

The rearrangement links TRBV27 to TRBJ1-1; D is ambiguous. Between the trimmed V and J ends, which lost 5 bases and 4 bases, there was a span of 26 bases. The CDR3 is 18 amino acids. Germline V CDR1 and CDR2: MNHEY, SMNVEV (reference sequence). The CDR3 DNA follows: TGTGCCAGCAGTCCAGCCGTCCGGGGATGGTCCCTGGCCACTGAAGCTTTCTTT. It specifies CASSPAVRGWSLATEAFF.